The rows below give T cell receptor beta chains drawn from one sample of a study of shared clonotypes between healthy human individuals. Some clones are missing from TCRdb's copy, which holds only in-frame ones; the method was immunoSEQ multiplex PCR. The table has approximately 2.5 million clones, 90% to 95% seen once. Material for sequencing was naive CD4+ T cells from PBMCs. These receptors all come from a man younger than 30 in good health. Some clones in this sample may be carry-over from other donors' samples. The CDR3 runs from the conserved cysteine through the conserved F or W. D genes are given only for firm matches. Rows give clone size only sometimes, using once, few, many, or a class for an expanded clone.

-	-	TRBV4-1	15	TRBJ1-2	CASSHPAGGIYGYTF	TGCGCCAGCAGTCACCCTGCCGGAGGGATCTATGGCTACACCTTC
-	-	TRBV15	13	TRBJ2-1	CATSIRAGNEQFF	TGTGCCACCAGCATACGGGCAGGCAATGAGCAGTTCTTC
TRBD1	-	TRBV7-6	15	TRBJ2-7	CASSLETGTPYEQYF	TGTGCCAGCAGCTTAGAGACAGGGACGCCCTACGAGCAGTACTTC
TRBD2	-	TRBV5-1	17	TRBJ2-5	CASSLGTIAGVRETQYF	TGCGCCAGCAGCTTGGGAACAATAGCGGGAGTTAGAGAGACCCAGTACTTC
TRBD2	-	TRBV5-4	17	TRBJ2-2	CASSLAGASGNTGELFF	TGTGCCAGCAGCTTGGCCGGTGCTAGCGGGAACACCGGGGAGCTGTTTTTT
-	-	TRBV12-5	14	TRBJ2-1	CASGLSPRNNEQFF	TGTGCTAGTGGTTTGTCCCCAAGAAACAATGAGCAGTTCTTC
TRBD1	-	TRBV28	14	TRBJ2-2	CASTTGADTGELFF	TGTGCCAGCACTACAGGGGCAGACACCGGGGAGCTGTTTTTT
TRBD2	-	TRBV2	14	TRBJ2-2	CASSALLAAGELFF	TGTGCCAGCAGCGCCCTCCTAGCGGCCGGGGAGCTGTTTTTT
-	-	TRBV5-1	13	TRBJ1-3	CASKLSSGNTIYF	TGCGCCAGCAAACTTAGCTCTGGAAACACCATATATTTT
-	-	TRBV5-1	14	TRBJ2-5	CASSSGYGGETQYF	TGCGCCAGCAGCTCCGGCTACGGCGGGGAGACCCAGTACTTC
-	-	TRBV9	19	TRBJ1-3	CASSDPPSGAVSSGNTIYF	TGTGCCAGCAGCGATCCTCCTAGCGGGGCGGTAAGCTCTGGAAACACCATATATTTT
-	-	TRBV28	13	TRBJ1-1	CASSGHENTEAFF	TGTGCCAGCAGCGGACACGAGAACACTGAAGCTTTCTTT
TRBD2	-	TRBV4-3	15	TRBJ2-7	CASSQATSGTYEQYF	TGCGCCAGCAGCCAAGCTACTAGCGGAACCTACGAGCAGTACTTC
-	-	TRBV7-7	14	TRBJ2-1	CASSLEGGYNEQFF	TGTGCCAGCAGCTTAGAAGGGGGCTACAATGAGCAGTTCTTC
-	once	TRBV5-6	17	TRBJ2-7	CASTPGAGLSVTYEQYF	TGTGCCAGCACCCCCGGTGCAGGGCTGAGCGTAACCTACGAGCAGTACTTC
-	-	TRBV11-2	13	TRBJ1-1	CASSPRGGTEAFF	TGTGCCAGCAGCCCGAGGGGGGGAACTGAAGCTTTCTTT
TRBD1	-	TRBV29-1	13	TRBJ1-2	CSVEPGQFYGYTF	TGCAGCGTTGAACCGGGACAGTTTTATGGCTACACCTTC
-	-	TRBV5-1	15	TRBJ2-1	CASSYTESSYNEQFF	TGCGCCAGCAGCTACACAGAGAGCTCCTACAATGAGCAGTTCTTC
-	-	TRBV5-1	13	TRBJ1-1	CASSLVGDTEAFF	TGCGCCAGCAGCTTGGTGGGTGACACTGAAGCTTTCTTT
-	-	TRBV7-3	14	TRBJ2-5	CASSLFPGSETQYF	TGTGCCAGCAGCTTATTCCCGGGATCCGAGACCCAGTACTTC
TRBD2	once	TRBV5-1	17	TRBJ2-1	CASSLGRGSGSYNEQFF	TGCGCCAGCAGCTTGGGTAGAGGTAGCGGGAGTTACAATGAGCAGTTCTTC
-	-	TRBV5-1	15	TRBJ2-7	CASSFTLPGTYEQYF	TGCGCCAGCAGTTTTACACTACCGGGTACCTACGAGCAGTACTTC
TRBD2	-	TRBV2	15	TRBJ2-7	CASSEAGGRSYEQYF	TGTGCCAGCAGTGAAGCTGGCGGGAGAAGCTACGAGCAGTACTTC
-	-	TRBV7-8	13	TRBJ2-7	CASSLDQTYEQYF	TGTGCCAGCAGCTTAGACCAGACCTACGAGCAGTACTTC
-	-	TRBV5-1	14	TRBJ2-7	CASSFTGTSYEQYF	TGCGCCAGCAGCTTTACGGGAACCTCCTACGAGCAGTACTTC
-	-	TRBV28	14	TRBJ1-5	CASSLWGTDQPQHF	TGTGCCAGCAGTTTATGGGGTACAGATCAGCCCCAGCATTTT
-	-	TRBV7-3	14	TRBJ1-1	CASRVNRENTEAFF	TGTGCCAGCAGAGTGAACAGGGAGAACACTGAAGCTTTCTTT
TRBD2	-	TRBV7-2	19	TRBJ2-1	CASSLVGTSSASSYNEQFF	TGTGCCAGCAGCTTAGTCGGGACTAGCTCTGCCAGCTCCTACAATGAGCAGTTCTTC
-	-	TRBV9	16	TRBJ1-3	CASSAGIEGDGNTIYF	TGTGCCAGCAGCGCCGGGATCGAGGGAGACGGAAACACCATATATTTT
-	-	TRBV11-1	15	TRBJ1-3	CASSFIAGSGNTIYF	TGTGCCAGCAGCTTTATTGCGGGAAGCGGAAACACCATATATTTT
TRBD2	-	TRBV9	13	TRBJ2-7	CASSVGVAGEQYF	TGTGCCAGCAGCGTAGGGGTAGCGGGGGAGCAGTACTTC